This T cell receptor beta chain was captured in a study of T cells after yellow fever vaccination. TCRdb reprocessed the 5' RACE reads with MiXCR, giving one entry per CDR3 protein. Seen here are about 550,000 distinct CDR3 sequences, about a fifth observed once, and the top ten hold approximately 15%. There are a few counts of this clonotype. Trimming took 0 bases from V and 7 from J, leaving 11 bases between them. The CDR3 is 15 amino acids. The germline V gene has CDR1 SGDLS and CDR2 YYNGEE. This clonotype originated in a man aged 25-45 years who received the YFV17D yellow fever vaccine. The starting material was PBMCs, obtained 15 days after the yellow fever booster vaccination. The chain recombines TRBV9 with TRBJ1-6, with D uncertain. CDR3 sequence reads: CASSVGGRSNSPLHF. Here the CDR3 DNA reads TGTGCCAGCAGCGTAGGAGGCAGATCAAATTCACCCCTCCACTTT. Full variable domain (rest looked up from reference TRBV9 and TRBJ1-6): DSGVTQTPKHLITATGQRVTLRCSPRSGDLSVYWYQQSLDQGLQFLIQYYNGEERAKGNILERFSAQQFPDLHSELNLSSLELGDSALYFCASSVGGRSNSPLHFGNGTRLTVT.